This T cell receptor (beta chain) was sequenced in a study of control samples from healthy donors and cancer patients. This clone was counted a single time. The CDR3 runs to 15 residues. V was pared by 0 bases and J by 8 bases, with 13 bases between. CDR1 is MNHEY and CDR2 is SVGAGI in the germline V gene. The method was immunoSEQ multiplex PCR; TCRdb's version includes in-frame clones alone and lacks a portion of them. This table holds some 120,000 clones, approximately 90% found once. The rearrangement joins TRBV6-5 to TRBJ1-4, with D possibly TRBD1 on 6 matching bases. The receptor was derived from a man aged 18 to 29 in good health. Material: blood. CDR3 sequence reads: CASSYSGRGGEKLFF. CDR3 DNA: TGTGCCAGCAGTTACTCGGGGAGGGGGGGAGAAAAACTGTTTTTT.